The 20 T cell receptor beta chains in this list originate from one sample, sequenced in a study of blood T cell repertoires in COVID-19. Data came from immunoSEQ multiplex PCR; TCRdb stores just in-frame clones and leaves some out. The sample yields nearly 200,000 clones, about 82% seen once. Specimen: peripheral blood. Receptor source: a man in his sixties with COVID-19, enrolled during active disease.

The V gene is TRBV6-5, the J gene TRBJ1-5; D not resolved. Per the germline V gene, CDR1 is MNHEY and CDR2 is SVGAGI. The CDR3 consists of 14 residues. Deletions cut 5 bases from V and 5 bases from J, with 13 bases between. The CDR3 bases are TGTGCCAGCAGTAGGACGGGCGGGTATCAGCCCCAGCATTTT. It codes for CASSRTGGYQPQHF.

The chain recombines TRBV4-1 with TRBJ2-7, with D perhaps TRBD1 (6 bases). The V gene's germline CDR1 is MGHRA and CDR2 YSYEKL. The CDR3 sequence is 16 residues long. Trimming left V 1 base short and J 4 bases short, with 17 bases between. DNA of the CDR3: TGCGCCAGCAGCCAAGGACGCGCAAAGGGGGAGTACGAGCAGTACTTC. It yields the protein CASSQGRAKGEYEQYF.

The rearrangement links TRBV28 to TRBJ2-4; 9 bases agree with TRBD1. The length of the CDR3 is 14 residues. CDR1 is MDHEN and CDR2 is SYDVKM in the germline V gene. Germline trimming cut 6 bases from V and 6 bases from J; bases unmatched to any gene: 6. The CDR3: CASRSGQGINIQYF. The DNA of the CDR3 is TGTGCCAGCAGATCGGGACAGGGCATAAACATTCAGTACTTC.

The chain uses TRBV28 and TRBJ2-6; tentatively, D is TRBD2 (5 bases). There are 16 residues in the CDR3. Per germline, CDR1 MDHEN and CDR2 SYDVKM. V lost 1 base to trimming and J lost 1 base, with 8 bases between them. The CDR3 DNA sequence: TGTGCCAGCAGTTTATTGGGAGTATCTGGGGCCAACGTCCTGACTTTC. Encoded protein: CASSLLGVSGANVLTF.

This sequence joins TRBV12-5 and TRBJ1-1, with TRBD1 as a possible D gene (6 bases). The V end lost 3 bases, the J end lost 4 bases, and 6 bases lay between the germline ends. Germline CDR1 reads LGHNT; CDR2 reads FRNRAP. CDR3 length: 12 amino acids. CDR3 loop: CASGLGGTEAFF. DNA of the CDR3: TGTGCTAGTGGTTTAGGGGGCACTGAAGCTTTCTTT. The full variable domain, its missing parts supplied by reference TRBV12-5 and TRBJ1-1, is DARVTQTPRHKVTEMGQEVTMRCQPILGHNTVFWYRQTMMQGLELLAYFRNRAPLDDSGMPKDRFSAEMPDATLATLKIQPSEPRDSAVYFCASGLGGTEAFFGQGTRLTVV.

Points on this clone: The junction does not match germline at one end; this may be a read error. CDR3 region: CASSKTGGFRGGYPF. The CDR3 DNA is TGCGCCAGCAGCAAAACCGGGGGTTTTCGAGGAGGCTACCCCTTC. This sequence joins TRBV4-1 and TRBJ1-2; D may be TRBD1 (5 bases). CDR3 length equals 15 residues. In germline, CDR1 is MGHRA, CDR2 YSYEKL.

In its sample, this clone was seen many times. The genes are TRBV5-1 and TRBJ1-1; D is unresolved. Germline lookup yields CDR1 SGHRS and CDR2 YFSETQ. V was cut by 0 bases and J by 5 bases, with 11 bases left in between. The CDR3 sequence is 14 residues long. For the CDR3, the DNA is TGCGCCAGCAGCTTGGAAGGAGGGAGGACTGAAGCTTTCTTT. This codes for CASSLEGGRTEAFF.

CDR3 nucleotide sequence: TGCGCCAGCAGCCAAAGGGGACAGGGGGCCCACGAGCAGTACTTC. It yields the protein CASSQRGQGAHEQYF. The chain uses TRBV4-3 and TRBJ2-7; 12 bases are a match to TRBD1. The CDR3 length is 15 residues. Germline CDR1 is LGHNA and CDR2 is YSLEER. Losses at the gene ends were 2 bases for V and 5 bases for J; bases not matched to a gene: 4.

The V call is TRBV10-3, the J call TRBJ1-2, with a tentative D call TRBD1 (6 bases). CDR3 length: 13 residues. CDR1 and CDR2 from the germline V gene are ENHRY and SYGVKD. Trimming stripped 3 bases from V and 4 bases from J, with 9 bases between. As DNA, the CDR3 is TGTGCCATCAGTGAAAACAGGGTCTATGGCTACACCTTC. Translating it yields CAISENRVYGYTF.

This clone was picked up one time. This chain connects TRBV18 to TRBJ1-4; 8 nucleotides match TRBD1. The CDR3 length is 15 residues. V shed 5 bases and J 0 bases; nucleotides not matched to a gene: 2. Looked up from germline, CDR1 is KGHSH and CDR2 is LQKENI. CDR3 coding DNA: TGTGCCAGCTCAAGGGACAGGACAACTAATGAAAAACTGTTTTTT. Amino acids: CASSRDRTTNEKLFF.

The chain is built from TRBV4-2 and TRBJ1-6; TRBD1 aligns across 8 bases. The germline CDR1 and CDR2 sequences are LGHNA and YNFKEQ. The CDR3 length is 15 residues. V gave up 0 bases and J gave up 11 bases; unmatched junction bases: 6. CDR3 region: CASSQDWDRKAPLHF. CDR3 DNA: TGTGCCAGCAGCCAAGATTGGGACAGGAAAGCACCCCTCCACTTT.

The chain's CDR3 is CACLFSGVGDTEAFF. In DNA, the CDR3 is TGTGCCTGTCTTTTTTCAGGGGTCGGGGACACTGAAGCTTTCTTT. The V and J genes are TRBV30 and TRBJ1-1, with D possibly TRBD1 on 6 matching bases. V shed 6 bases and J shed 3 bases, with 20 bases lying between them. CDR3 length equals 15 residues. CDR1 is GTSNPN and CDR2 is SVGIG in the germline V gene (reference sequence).

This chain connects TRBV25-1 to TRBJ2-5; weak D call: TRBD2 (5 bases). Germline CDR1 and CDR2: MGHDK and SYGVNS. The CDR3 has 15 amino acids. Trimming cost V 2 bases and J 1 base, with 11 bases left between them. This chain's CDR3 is CASSELSSAQETQYF. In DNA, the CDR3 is TGTGCCAGCAGTGAACTGAGTAGCGCCCAAGAGACCCAGTACTTC.

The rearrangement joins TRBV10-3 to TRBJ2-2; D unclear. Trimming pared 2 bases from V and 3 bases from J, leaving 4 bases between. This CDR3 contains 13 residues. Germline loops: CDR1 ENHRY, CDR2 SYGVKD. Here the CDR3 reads CAISETDTGELFF. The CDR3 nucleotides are TGTGCCATCAGTGAGACAGACACCGGGGAGCTGTTTTTT.

For the CDR3, the DNA is TGCGCCAGCAGAAAAGGGGCAGGGACTGAAGCTTTCTTT. Protein product: CASRKGAGTEAFF. The V and J genes are TRBV5-1 and TRBJ1-1; possibly TRBD1 for D (5 bases). V was pared by 5 bases and J by 5 bases, with 13 bases between. The CDR3 loop spans 13 amino acids. CDR1 and CDR2 (germline): SGHRS, YFSETQ.

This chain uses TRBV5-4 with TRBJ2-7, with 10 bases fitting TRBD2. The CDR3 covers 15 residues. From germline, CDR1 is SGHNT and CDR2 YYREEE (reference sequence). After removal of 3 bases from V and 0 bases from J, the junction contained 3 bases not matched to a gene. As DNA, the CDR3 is TGTGCCAGCAGCTCAGGGACTAGCGTCTCCTACGAGCAGTACTTC. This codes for CASSSGTSVSYEQYF.

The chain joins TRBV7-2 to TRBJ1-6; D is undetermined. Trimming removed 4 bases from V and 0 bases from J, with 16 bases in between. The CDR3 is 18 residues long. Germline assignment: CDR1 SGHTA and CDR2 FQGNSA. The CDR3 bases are TGTGCCAGCAGCTCTCGAGCAGCAGGCAGCTCCTATAATTCACCCCTCCACTTT. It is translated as CASSSRAAGSSYNSPLHF.

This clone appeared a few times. In DNA form, the CDR3 reads TGCGCCAGCAGCCAGGAGTATAGCAATCAGCCCCAGCATTTT. It specifies CASSQEYSNQPQHF. This chain uses TRBV4-3 with TRBJ1-5; D is unclear. Germline CDR1 reads LGHNA; CDR2 reads YSLEER. The CDR3 totals 14 residues. V was shortened by 3 bases and J by 0 bases, with 6 bases between the two germline ends.

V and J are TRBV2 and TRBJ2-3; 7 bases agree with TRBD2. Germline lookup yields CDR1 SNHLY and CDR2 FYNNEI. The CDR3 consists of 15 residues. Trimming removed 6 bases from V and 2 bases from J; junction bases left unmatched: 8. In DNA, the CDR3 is TGTGCCAGCAGGACGGGAGGACCTGACACAGATACGCAGTATTTT. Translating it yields CASRTGGPDTDTQYF.

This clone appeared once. CDR3 DNA: TGTGCCAGCAGCCAAGTAGGGGGGGTAAAACACAATGAGCAGTTCTTC. It translates to CASSQVGGVKHNEQFF. The V and J genes are TRBV3-1 (or the pseudogene TRBV3-2) and TRBJ2-1; D is perhaps TRBD2 (7 bases). V shed 1 base and J shed 5 bases, with 15 bases lying between them. Germline CDR1 is LGHDT and CDR2 is YNNKEL (reference sequence). The CDR3 loop spans 16 amino acids.